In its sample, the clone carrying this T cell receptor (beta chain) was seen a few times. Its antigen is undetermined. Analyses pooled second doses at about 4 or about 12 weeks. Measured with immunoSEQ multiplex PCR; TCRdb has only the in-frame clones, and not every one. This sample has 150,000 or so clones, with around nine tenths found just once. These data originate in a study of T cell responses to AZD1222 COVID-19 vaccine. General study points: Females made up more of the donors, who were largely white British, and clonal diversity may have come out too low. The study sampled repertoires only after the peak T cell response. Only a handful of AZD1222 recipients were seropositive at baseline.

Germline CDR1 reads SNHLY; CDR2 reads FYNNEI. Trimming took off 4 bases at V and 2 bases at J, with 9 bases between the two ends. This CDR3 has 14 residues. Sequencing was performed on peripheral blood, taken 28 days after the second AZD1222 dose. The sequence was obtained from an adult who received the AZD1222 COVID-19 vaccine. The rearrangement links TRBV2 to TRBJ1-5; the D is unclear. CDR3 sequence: CASSALEGNQPQHF. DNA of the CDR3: TGTGCCAGCAGTGCTCTAGAGGGCAATCAGCCCCAGCATTTT.